This entry is about one T cell receptor (beta chain). This entry is derived from a study of T-cell memory formation after mild COVID-19. Using its own MiXCR run on the 5' RACE reads, TCRdb lists one record per CDR3 protein. The sample consists of just over 350,000 distinct CDR3 sequences, roughly an eighth of them appearing once. Trimming took 7 bases from V and 5 from J, leaving 11 bases between them. CDR3 length: 12 amino acids. Germline CDR1 reads MNHEY; CDR2 reads SVGEGT. The V and J genes are TRBV6-2 or TRBV6-3 and TRBJ1-1, with unresolved D. Specimen: PBMCs or a T cell subset sorted from them (not recorded which). The receptor's source is a man between 18 and 35 years old who had mild COVID-19 (a few samples of this study predate the infection). Cell type and time point are not known. The CDR3 coding sequence is TGTGCCAGCATCAAGAGCTTAACTGAAGCTTTCTTT. Its protein product is CASIKSLTEAFF.